The 10 T cell receptor beta chains below all came from one sample that was sequenced in a study of T cell responses to AZD1222 COVID-19 vaccine (dated by TCRdb to the early 2020s). The meaning of the sample's time point label: baseline before first vaccination. Libraries were made using the immunoSEQ multiplex PCR assay. Not all clones reach the TCRdb copy of this immuneACCESS table, which keeps in-frame sequences only. Checked studies attribute under half of the gap to unresolved V genes and leave the rest unexplained. Here the sample has some 140,000 clones; around nine tenths occur a single time. 4.5% to 6.5% of the sample belongs to the ten largest clones. The specimen comprised peripheral blood, sampled on day 0 of AZD1222 vaccination. These receptors originate from an adult in good health.

The chain recombines TRBV20-1 with TRBJ1-1; D is undetermined. V lost 3 bases and J lost 0, with 11 bases in between. CDR1 and CDR2 (germline): DFQATT, SNEGSKA (reference sequence). This CDR3 comprises 14 residues. In nucleotides, the CDR3 is TGCAGTGCTAGTGGCCCAGCCCTGAACACTGAAGCTTTCTTT. The encoded protein is CSASGPALNTEAFF.

This chain joins TRBV30 and TRBJ1-1, with D unresolved. The V gene lost 4 bases and the J gene lost 11 bases, with 20 bases spanning the gap. CDR1 and CDR2 from the germline V gene are GTSNPN and SVGIG (reference sequence). This CDR3 is 13 amino acids long. CDR3 in DNA: TGTGCCTGGAAATTCCGGGGAATGATGGAGGCTTTCTTT. Translating gives CAWKFRGMMEAFF. The variable domain in full, with the rest retrieved from reference TRBV30 and TRBJ1-1, is SQTIHQWPATLVQPVGSPLSLECTVEGTSNPNLYWYRQAAGRGLQLLFYSVGIGQISSEVPQNLSASRPQDRQFILSSKKLLLSDSGFYLCAWKFRGMMEAFFGQGTRLTVV.

The chain couples TRBV28 to TRBJ1-3; no reliable D call. Germline CDR1 MDHEN, CDR2 SYDVKM. With 5 bases removed from V and 2 bases from J, the gap between germline ends came to 22 bases. The CDR3 is 18 amino acids. The CDR3 DNA sequence: TGTGCCAGCAGTCCCTACCCTGTCGACGACTGGACTGGAAACACCATATATTTT. It encodes CASSPYPVDDWTGNTIYF.

The V gene is TRBV19, the J gene TRBJ2-7; D possibly corresponds to TRBD2 (6 bases). V gave up 5 bases and J gave up 2 bases, with 13 bases separating them. Germline V gene sequence: CDR1 LNHDA, CDR2 SQIVND (reference sequence). The CDR3 loop spans 14 amino acids. CDR3 amino acids: CASSATTGAYEQYF. CDR3 DNA: TGTGCCAGTAGTGCCACTACGGGGGCCTACGAGCAGTACTTC.

The gene calls are TRBV6-2 or TRBV6-3 and TRBJ1-5; D remains ambiguous. Germline V gene sequence: CDR1 MNHEY, CDR2 SVGEGT. Trimming removed 0 bases from V and 4 bases from J, with 4 bases in between. The CDR3 length is 13 residues. CDR3 protein: CASSYSINQPQHF. CDR3 nucleotides: TGTGCCAGCAGTTACTCGATAAATCAGCCCCAGCATTTT.

The chain recombines TRBV7-2 with TRBJ2-3, with TRBD2 matching over 11 bases. There are 19 residues in the CDR3. Germline CDR1 reads SGHTA; CDR2 reads FQGNSA. V dropped 3 bases and J dropped 4; count of bases not matched to a gene: 15. CDR3 DNA: TGTGCCAGCAGCTTGGCCCCGGGACTAGCGGCCCTTGGGGCAGATACGCAGTATTTT. Translating it yields CASSLAPGLAALGADTQYF.

The chain employs TRBV9 and TRBJ1-3, with D maybe TRBD1 (6 bases). V was clipped by 6 bases and J by 2 bases, with 9 bases between them. CDR1 SGDLS and CDR2 YYNGEE come from the germline V gene. This CDR3 is built from 13 residues. CDR3 in amino acids: CASKGEAGNTIYF. CDR3 nucleotides: TGTGCCAGCAAGGGGGAAGCTGGAAACACCATATATTTT.

The chain carries TRBV29-1 and TRBJ2-7, with D possibly TRBD2 on 5 matching bases. V was clipped by 3 bases and J by 4 bases, with 10 bases between them. The CDR3 is made up of 12 amino acids. CDR1 and CDR2 from the germline V gene are SQVTM and ANQGSEA. Here the CDR3 reads CSVDGGGYEQYF. In DNA form, the CDR3 reads TGCAGCGTTGACGGAGGAGGATACGAGCAGTACTTC.

V gene TRBV4-2 combines with J gene TRBJ1-4; D is unclear. Trimming left V 1 base short and J 5 bases short, with 14 bases between. This CDR3 has 16 amino acids. Germline CDR1 and CDR2: LGHNA and YNFKEQ. CDR3 sequence reads: CASSQAPVNINEKLFF. The CDR3 bases are TGTGCCAGCAGCCAAGCCCCGGTCAACATCAATGAAAAACTGTTTTTT.

The chain links TRBV4-2 to TRBJ2-1; D ambiguous. This CDR3 has 13 residues. With 0 bases removed from V and 5 bases from J, the gap between germline ends came to 5 bases. Germline lookup yields CDR1 LGHNA and CDR2 YNFKEQ. The CDR3 DNA reads as TGTGCCAGCAGCCAAGATTACCACAATGAGCAGTTCTTC. It specifies CASSQDYHNEQFF.